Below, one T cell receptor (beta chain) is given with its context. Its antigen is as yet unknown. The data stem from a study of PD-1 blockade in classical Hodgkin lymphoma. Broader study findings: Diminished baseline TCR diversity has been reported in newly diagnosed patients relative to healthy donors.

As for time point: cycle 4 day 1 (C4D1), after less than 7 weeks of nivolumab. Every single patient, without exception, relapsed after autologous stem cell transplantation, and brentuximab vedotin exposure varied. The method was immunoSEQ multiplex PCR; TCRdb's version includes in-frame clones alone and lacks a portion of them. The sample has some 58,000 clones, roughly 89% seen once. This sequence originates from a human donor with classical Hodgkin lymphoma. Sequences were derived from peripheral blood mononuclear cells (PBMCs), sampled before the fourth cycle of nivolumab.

As DNA, the CDR3 is TGCGCCAGCCGTGCTAGACCAAACACAGATACGCAGTATTTT. As protein: CASRARPNTDTQYF. This chain joins TRBV5-1 and TRBJ2-3, with D uncertain. V was shortened by 7 bases and J by 2 bases, with 14 bases between the two germline ends. The CDR3 spans 14 residues. Germline CDR1 SGHRS, CDR2 YFSETQ. Drawing the rest from reference TRBV5-1 and TRBJ2-3, the complete variable domain is KAGVTQTPRYLIKTRGQQVTLSCSPISGHRSVSWYQQTPGQGLQFLFEYFSETQRNKGNFPGRFSGRQFSNSRSEMNVSTLELGDSALYLCASRARPNTDTQYFGPGTRLTVL.